One sample yielded the 32 T cell receptor beta chains listed below, sequenced in a study of CD8+CD57+ T cells in acquired aplastic anemia (dated by TCRdb to the late 2010s). Patients chosen for sequencing had shown expansion of CD8+CD57+ cells by flow cytometry. The sample was run on an Illumina HiSeq 2000. Genomic DNA was used as template for profiling of TCR beta VDJ combinations and CDR3 sequences. TCRdb took the public reads, trimmed them with fastp at Q25, ran MiXCR for clone calling and kept in-frame beta chains. Each CDR3 protein appears once, grouped with its most common genes and DNA. A total of approximately 180,000 distinct CDR3 sequences appear in this sample, around 60% of them only once. The ten largest clones take up approximately 40% of the sample. The sample was sorted CD4+, CD8+, or CD8+CD57+ T cells (not recorded which) from PBMCs. The receptors were sampled from a human donor with aplastic anemia.

The chain links TRBV19 to TRBJ2-5; possibly TRBD2 for D (5 bases). The CDR3 extends over 17 amino acids. The germline V gene encodes CDR1 LNHDA and CDR2 SQIVND (reference sequence). Trimming pared 4 bases from V and 4 bases from J, leaving 22 bases between. For the CDR3, the DNA is TGTGCCAGTAGTACCCTCGTTGAGGGCGGGCATGTAGAGACCCAGTACTTC. Its translation is CASSTLVEGGHVETQYF.

The CDR3 bases are TGCGCCAGCAGCATGCAGGGTGACGAGCAGTACTTC. It encodes CASSMQGDEQYF. The chain is built from TRBV5-1 and TRBJ2-7, with a tentative D call TRBD1 (5 bases). Per the germline V gene, CDR1 is SGHRS and CDR2 is YFSETQ. Trimming shortened V by 4 bases and J by 5 bases, and 10 bases separated the two germline ends. This CDR3 contains 12 residues.

The table lists this clonotype with many counts. CDR3 region: CASSLGGTGGKDTQYF. The CDR3, as DNA: TGTGCCAGCAGCTTAGGAGGTACAGGGGGCAAGGATACGCAGTATTTT. The rearrangement joins TRBV13 to TRBJ2-3; 9 bases line up with TRBD1. Germline values: CDR1 PRHDT, CDR2 FYEKMQ (reference sequence). CDR3 length equals 16 residues. Unmatched junction bases numbered 7, after V lost 0 bases and J lost 6 bases.

The table lists this clonotype with a few counts. The chain employs TRBV2 and TRBJ2-3, with D perhaps matching TRBD2 (5 bases). Germline assignment: CDR1 SNHLY and CDR2 FYNNEI. The CDR3 totals 13 residues. Trimming cost V 3 bases and J 3 bases, with 7 bases left between them. The CDR3 loop reads CASSERETDTQYF. Written as DNA, the CDR3 is TGTGCCAGCAGTGAGAGGGAAACAGATACGCAGTATTTT.

The gene calls are TRBV19 and TRBJ1-1, with TRBD1 matching over 7 bases. Trimming removed 6 bases from V and 4 bases from J; junction bases left unmatched: 17. Germline V gives CDR1 LNHDA, CDR2 SQIVND (reference sequence). This CDR3 spans 17 amino acids. CDR3 sequence reads: CASSDLTGTALSTEAFF. The CDR3 coding sequence is TGTGCCAGTAGCGACCTCACCGGGACAGCACTCAGCACTGAAGCTTTCTTT.

The V call is TRBV20-1, the J call TRBJ1-4, with 7 bases lining up with TRBD1. After removal of 5 bases from V and 8 bases from J, the junction contained 5 bases not matched to a gene. Germline CDR1 is DFQATT and CDR2 is SNEGSKA (reference sequence). The CDR3 runs to 12 residues. CDR3 nucleotides: TGCAGTGCTCGAACAGGGGACGAAAAACTGTTTTTT. Its translation: CSARTGDEKLFF.

Ten or more counts support this clonotype. The J gene is TRBJ1-1, the V gene TRBV10-2; 10 bases are a match to TRBD1. Germline V lookup: CDR1 WSHSY, CDR2 SAAADI. CDR3 size: 13 residues. V was clipped by 7 bases and J by 5 bases; unmatched bases: 4. The CDR3 spells CASMGQGTTEAFF. CDR3 sequence (DNA): TGCGCCAGCATGGGACAGGGGACAACTGAAGCTTTCTTT.

The genes are TRBV11-2 and TRBJ2-1; D possibly corresponds to TRBD1 (5 bases). This CDR3 contains 14 residues. Germline CDR1 reads SGHAT; CDR2 reads FQNNGV. V was shortened by 5 bases and J by 5 bases, with 13 bases between the two germline ends. The CDR3 is CASSTLQADNEQFF. DNA for the CDR3: TGTGCCAGCAGCACGTTACAGGCTGACAATGAGCAGTTCTTC.

The J gene is TRBJ1-1, the V gene TRBV30, with D unresolved. Between the trimmed V and J ends, which lost 4 bases and 5 bases, there was a span of 8 bases. The CDR3 has 11 residues. From germline, CDR1 is GTSNPN and CDR2 SVGIG (reference sequence). The CDR3: CAWMSGTEAFF. Written as DNA, the CDR3 is TGTGCCTGGATGAGTGGAACTGAAGCTTTCTTT.

This clonotype was seen ten or more times. This chain uses TRBV7-9 with TRBJ1-5; D call uncertain. From germline, CDR1 is SEHNR and CDR2 FQNEAQ (reference sequence). The CDR3 is 12 residues long. Trimming removed 3 bases at V and 6 bases at J, with 6 bases between. The CDR3 sequence is CASSFGGQPQHF. For the CDR3, the DNA is TGTGCCAGCAGCTTTGGAGGTCAGCCCCAGCATTTT.

This rearrangement joins TRBV2 to TRBJ1-5; 8 bases fit TRBD1. V dropped 1 base and J dropped 7; count of bases not matched to a gene: 6. The CDR3 has 15 amino acids. Germline CDR1 is SNHLY and CDR2 is FYNNEI. This CDR3 is CASSEEQGAGQPQHF. CDR3 coding DNA: TGTGCCAGCAGTGAAGAGCAGGGGGCAGGGCAGCCCCAGCATTTT.

This clonotype was recorded at least ten times. This chain uses TRBV5-8 with TRBJ2-2; TRBD2 is a possible D gene (6 bases). The CDR3 extends over 12 amino acids. Trimming shortened V by 3 bases and J by 7 bases, and 7 bases separated the two germline ends. The V gene's germline CDR1 is SGHTS and CDR2 YDEGEE. The CDR3 DNA sequence: TGTGCCAGCAGCTGGGGGGTCGGGGAGCTGTTTTTT. Its translation is CASSWGVGELFF.

This clonotype occurred many times. The chain links TRBV12-3 or TRBV12-4 to TRBJ2-1; D may correspond to TRBD1 or TRBD2 (5 bases each). The V gene lost 3 bases and the J gene lost 9 bases, with 6 bases spanning the gap. CDR3 size: 11 residues. CDR3 sequence: CASSFGTEQFF. The DNA of the CDR3 is TGTGCCAGCAGTTTTGGGACTGAGCAGTTCTTC.

As for this clonotype: Since a much larger clone is just one base distant, this may be a read error. The genes are TRBV10-3 and TRBJ1-5; D gene unclear. The CDR3 has 13 residues. Per the germline V gene, CDR1 is ENHRY and CDR2 is SYGVKD. CDR3 sequence reads: CASSLIPNQPQRF. The CDR3 region has the DNA TGTGCCAGCAGTTTGATACCCAATCAGCCCCAGCGTTTT.

The V gene is TRBV7-2, the J gene TRBJ2-5; D unresolved. With 0 bases removed from V and 0 bases from J, the gap between germline ends came to 11 bases. This CDR3 has 16 residues. Germline CDR1 SGHTA, CDR2 FQGNSA. CDR3 nucleotide sequence: TGTGCCAGCAGCTTAGCCCCATTGGGGAACCAAGAGACCCAGTACTTC. Protein: CASSLAPLGNQETQYF.

CDR3 region: CATVGAPETQYF. The DNA for the CDR3 is TGTGCCACGGTAGGGGCCCCCGAGACCCAGTACTTC. The chain recombines TRBV24-1 with TRBJ2-5; maybe TRBD1 (5 bases). CDR3 length: 12 residues. CDR1 and CDR2 from the germline V gene are KGHDR and SFDVKD. V was trimmed by 10 bases and J by 5 bases, leaving 13 bases between them.

This chain joins TRBV7-9 and TRBJ1-2; 7 bases are shared with TRBD1. Germline-derived CDR1 and CDR2 are SEHNR and FQNEAQ (reference sequence). This CDR3 is 13 amino acids long. Trimming removed 2 bases from V and 9 bases from J; junction bases left unmatched: 6. This CDR3 reads CASSLTGAQSYTF. The CDR3, as DNA: TGTGCCAGCAGCTTAACAGGGGCGCAGAGCTACACCTTC.

The V call is TRBV29-1, the J call TRBJ2-1, with D perhaps TRBD2 (6 bases). The germline CDR1 and CDR2 sequences are SQVTM and ANQGSEA. The CDR3 length is 14 residues. Trimming pared 6 bases from V and 0 bases from J, leaving 12 bases between. CDR3 amino acids: CSVGTHGSYNEQFF. The DNA of the CDR3 is TGCAGCGTCGGGACTCATGGCTCCTACAATGAGCAGTTCTTC.

The V call is TRBV7-2, the J call TRBJ2-1, with 11 nucleotides matching TRBD2. The CDR3 is made up of 17 amino acids. V shed 5 bases, J shed 4 bases, and the junction held 10 bases outside the gene matches. Germline lookup yields CDR1 SGHTA and CDR2 FQGNSA. CDR3 amino acids: CASSPGVAGGRYNEQFF. In nucleotides, the CDR3 is TGTGCCAGCAGCCCGGGTGTAGCGGGAGGGCGTTACAATGAGCAGTTCTTC.

The CDR3 reads CASSETRTSNSPLHF. CDR3 nucleotides: TGTGCCAGCAGCGAGACTCGGACGTCGAATTCACCCCTCCACTTT. The chain combines TRBV9 with TRBJ1-6; D is unclear. This CDR3 is built from 15 residues. With 3 bases removed from V and 7 bases from J, the gap between germline ends came to 14 bases. The germline CDR1 and CDR2 sequences are SGDLS and YYNGEE.

V usage is TRBV7-2 and J usage is TRBJ2-5; 7 bases are a match to TRBD2. Germline V gene sequence: CDR1 SGHTA, CDR2 FQGNSA. This CDR3 region has 13 residues. After removal of 5 bases from V and 7 bases from J, the junction contained 7 bases not matched to a gene. The CDR3 loop is CASSLRLAGTQYF. The CDR3 DNA reads as TGTGCCAGCAGCCTCCGACTAGCTGGGACCCAGTACTTC.

This clonotype was seen only a few times. The chain has TRBV29-1 and TRBJ2-7; 9 nucleotides line up with TRBD1. J lost 4 bases, V lost 2 bases, and 3 bases had no gene match. Germline V gene lookup returns CDR1 SQVTM and CDR2 ANQGSEA. CDR3 length: 13 amino acids. In nucleotides, the CDR3 is TGCAGCGTTGAACTGACAGGGGGGTACGAGCAGTACTTC. Amino acids: CSVELTGGYEQYF.

V gene TRBV5-6 combines with J gene TRBJ1-1, with 7 bases matching TRBD1. The trim removed 2 bases at V and 5 bases at J, leaving 3 bases unmatched. The V gene's germline CDR1 is SGHDT and CDR2 YYEEEE. This CDR3 has 13 residues. The CDR3: CASSFAGGTEAFF. CDR3 DNA: TGTGCCAGCAGCTTTGCAGGGGGAACTGAAGCTTTCTTT.

The chain uses TRBV29-1 and TRBJ2-3, with 8 positions matching TRBD2. There are 17 residues in the CDR3. The germline gives CDR1 SQVTM, CDR2 ANQGSEA. J gave up 4 bases and V 7 bases, and 19 bases lay outside the gene matches. The CDR3, as DNA: TGCAGCGCGATCGGGAGGGTTAGCGGGGTCGTTCCAGATACGCAGTATTTT. Translating gives CSAIGRVSGVVPDTQYF.

The V and J genes are TRBV24-1 and TRBJ1-3, with TRBD1 identical over 7 bases. CDR3 length: 15 residues. V lost 6 bases and J lost 2; bases outside the gene matches: 6. In germline, CDR1 is KGHDR, CDR2 SFDVKD. CDR3 sequence reads: CATSSTGDAGNTIYF. CDR3 sequence (DNA): TGTGCCACCAGTTCTACAGGGGATGCTGGAAACACCATATATTTT.

This clonotype was observed a few times. CDR3 region: CASSRDTSYEQYF. The CDR3 DNA sequence: TGTGCCAGCAGTCGGGACACCTCCTACGAGCAGTACTTC. This chain connects TRBV7-8 to TRBJ2-7; a possible D gene is TRBD1 (6 bases). In germline, CDR1 is SGHVS, CDR2 FQNEAQ. The CDR3 is 13 amino acids. V gave up 6 bases and J gave up 0 bases, with 9 bases separating them.

The rearrangement joins TRBV7-6 to TRBJ2-7; TRBD2 matches 9 bases. CDR1 SGHVS and CDR2 FNYEAQ come from the germline V gene. There are 18 residues in the CDR3. V lost 0 bases and J lost 3; bases outside the gene matches: 12. CDR3 sequence: CASSLAESGLAGNYEQYF. Here the CDR3 DNA reads TGTGCCAGCAGCTTAGCTGAGTCGGGCCTAGCGGGGAACTACGAGCAGTACTTC.

This chain uses TRBV15 with TRBJ2-3; 7 nucleotides agree with TRBD1. This CDR3 is 17 amino acids long. J gave up 2 bases and V 1 base, and 9 bases lay outside the gene matches. CDR1 is LNHNV and CDR2 is YYDKDF in the germline V gene (reference sequence). CDR3 coding DNA: TGTGCCACCAGCAGAGGCTACGGGACAGAACTCACAGATACGCAGTATTTT. Translation gives CATSRGYGTELTDTQYF. Based on the CDR3 plus reference TRBV15 and TRBJ2-3, the full variable domain is DAMVIQNPRYQVTQFGKPVTLSCSQTLNHNVMYWYQQKSSQAPKLLFHYYDKDFNNEADTPDNFQSRRPNTSFCFLDIRSPGLGDTAMYLCATSRGYGTELTDTQYFGPGTRLTVL.

This clonotype has ten or more counts. The chain uses TRBV29-1 and TRBJ2-2; D is possibly TRBD1 (6 bases). Germline V lookup: CDR1 SQVTM, CDR2 ANQGSEA. The CDR3 is 12 amino acids. Deletions cut 8 bases from V and 6 bases from J, with 13 bases between. In nucleotides, the CDR3 is TGCAGCACGTTAACAGGGCCCGGGGAGCTGTTTTTT. It codes for CSTLTGPGELFF.

The genes are TRBV29-1 and TRBJ2-1, with 9 bases fitting TRBD2. Germline CDR1 SQVTM, CDR2 ANQGSEA. CDR3 length: 15 amino acids. Germline trimming cut 4 bases from V and 3 bases from J; bases unmatched to any gene: 7. The CDR3: CSVVSLAGHYNEQFF. The CDR3, as DNA: TGCAGCGTTGTTTCCCTAGCGGGGCACTACAATGAGCAGTTCTTC.

The chain uses TRBV24-1 and TRBJ2-7, with 11 nucleotides matching TRBD1. The junction had 7 bases not matched to a gene; V was cut back by 10 bases and J by 3 bases. This CDR3 region has 14 residues. The V gene's germline CDR1 is KGHDR and CDR2 SFDVKD. DNA for the CDR3: TGTGCCACGAGGACCGGGACAGGGGGCTACGAGCAGTACTTC. Protein product: CATRTGTGGYEQYF.

This chain links TRBV7-9 with TRBJ2-3, with TRBD2 matching over 11 bases. The CDR3 covers 15 residues. The trim removed 3 bases at V and 6 bases at J, leaving 5 bases unmatched. Germline CDR1 and CDR2: SEHNR and FQNEAQ (reference sequence). The DNA of the CDR3 is TGTGCCAGCAGCTTGGTGCCTAGCGGGAGGGATACGCAGTATTTT. Its protein product is CASSLVPSGRDTQYF.